This T cell receptor beta chain was captured by sequencing in a study of regulatory T cells in long-lasting Graves disease. J lost 2 bases, V lost 5 bases, and 9 bases had no gene match. This CDR3 has 15 residues. Germline CDR1 and CDR2: SEHNR and FQNEAQ (reference sequence). Both iRepertoire HTBI primers and Arm-PCR of CDR3 regions were used to build the TCR beta libraries. TCRdb itself ran the multiplex PCR reads through MiXCR, one entry per CDR3 protein. This table has roughly 610,000 distinct CDR3 sequences, 16% appearing once. As for time point: newly diagnosed GD, antithyroid drugs for less than 3 months. The TCR library was made from RNA extracted from PBMCs. The same specimen was also included in a second study, on T cells in Graves' hyperthyroidism and ophthalmopathy. From that study: The blood repertoire included most of the expanded thyroid clonotypes above 0.001.

This sample comprised peripheral blood mononuclear cells (PBMCs), obtained at new diagnosis, from a patient treated with antithyroid drugs. This sequence originates from a woman aged 30 to 39 with Graves disease. The chain employs TRBV7-9 and TRBJ2-7, with 7 bases identical to TRBD1. CDR3: CASSPQGDRAYEQYF. DNA of the CDR3: TGTGCCAGCAGCCCCCAGGGGGACCGAGCCTACGAGCAGTACTTC.